This TCR beta chain appears in the sequencing data of a study of T cells in Graves' hyperthyroidism and ophthalmopathy. This clonotype appeared many times. Germline trimming cut 1 base from V and 3 bases from J; bases unmatched to any gene: 11. This CDR3 spans 17 amino acids. The V gene's germline CDR1 is SGHAT and CDR2 FQNNGV. The investigators amplified TCR beta CDR3 regions from RNA transcripts. Initially, a first-round RT-PCR of the TCR CDR3 employed the HTBI primer set. TCRdb reprocessed the multiplex PCR reads with MiXCR, giving one entry per CDR3 protein. Of approximately 530,000 distinct CDR3 sequences in the sample, approximately 15% were seen once.

This clonotype originated in a woman under 30 with Graves' hyperthyroidism. The chain is built from TRBV11-2 and TRBJ2-7, with TRBD1 identical over 8 bases. Sequencing was done on a sample of blood. The DNA for the CDR3 is TGTGCCAGCAGCTTAGGTGCCGGGACAGGTTACCTCTACGAGCAGTACTTC. As protein: CASSLGAGTGYLYEQYF.